One sample yielded the 8 T cell receptor beta chains listed below, sequenced in a study of shared clonotypes between healthy human individuals. Generated by immunoSEQ multiplex PCR, the TCRdb table keeps only in-frame clones and is missing some. The table lists more than 2 million clones, nearly 97% of them singletons, with around 0.13% in the top ten. What was sequenced was naive CD4+ T cells sorted from blood. The subset was: CD45RA+ positively selected. All receptors come from a man aged 18 to 29 in good health.

V gene TRBV5-1 combines with J gene TRBJ2-1; D possibly matches TRBD1 or TRBD2 (5 bases each). CDR3 length: 13 residues. Germline CDR1 SGHRS, CDR2 YFSETQ. The V end was cut by 3 bases, the J end by 7 bases, with 11 bases between. CDR3 residues: CASSSVGVNEQFF. CDR3 sequence (DNA): TGCGCCAGCAGCTCTGTGGGGGTGAATGAGCAGTTCTTC.

V usage is TRBV5-1 and J usage is TRBJ1-1, with 8 bases fitting TRBD1. The germline V gene encodes CDR1 SGHRS and CDR2 YFSETQ. The CDR3 consists of 16 residues. V lost 5 bases and J lost 1; bases outside the gene matches: 10. CDR3 nucleotide sequence: TGCGCCAGCAGACTTACGACAGGGGCTACGAACACTGAAGCTTTCTTT. Translating gives CASRLTTGATNTEAFF. The entire variable domain, with the rest obtained from reference TRBV5-1 and TRBJ1-1, is as follows: KAGVTQTPRYLIKTRGQQVTLSCSPISGHRSVSWYQQTPGQGLQFLFEYFSETQRNKGNFPGRFSGRQFSNSRSEMNVSTLELGDSALYLCASRLTTGATNTEAFFGQGTRLTVV.

The chain uses TRBV6-1 and TRBJ1-2; TRBD1 aligns across 10 bases. V shed 4 bases and J 4 bases; nucleotides not matched to a gene: 9. Germline loops: CDR1 MNHNS, CDR2 SASEGT. The CDR3 has 16 amino acids. CDR3 in amino acids: CASSGWTGGLGYGYTF. CDR3 bases: TGTGCCAGCAGTGGGTGGACAGGGGGATTGGGCTATGGCTACACCTTC.

The chain carries TRBV6-5 and TRBJ2-2; D not certain. Trimming removed 5 bases at V and 7 bases at J, with 11 bases between. The CDR3 totals 13 residues. In germline, CDR1 is MNHEY, CDR2 SVGAGI. DNA for the CDR3: TGTGCCAGCAGTACCCACAGAGGCGGGGAGCTGTTTTTT. Translation gives CASSTHRGGELFF.

This chain links TRBV2 with TRBJ1-2; D not resolved. Looked up from germline, CDR1 is SNHLY and CDR2 is FYNNEI. The CDR3 is 15 amino acids. V was clipped by 1 base and J by 0 bases, with 9 bases between them. As DNA, the CDR3 is TGTGCCAGCAGTGAAGGGGCAGGCTCTAACTATGGCTACACCTTC. Its translation is CASSEGAGSNYGYTF.

The chain is built from TRBV11-1 and TRBJ2-7; TRBD2 is a possible D gene (6 bases). The CDR3 has 14 amino acids. Germline CDR1 is SGHAT and CDR2 is FQDESV (reference sequence). The V end was cut by 3 bases, the J end by 7 bases, with 16 bases between. DNA for the CDR3: TGTGCCAGCAGCTTGGGGGGTACCTTCGGGGAGCAGTACTTC. It specifies CASSLGGTFGEQYF.

The chain couples TRBV6-1 to TRBJ1-1, with D tentatively TRBD1 (5 bases). This CDR3 spans 15 amino acids. V lost 2 bases to trimming and J lost 3 bases, with 13 bases between them. Germline lookup yields CDR1 MNHNS and CDR2 SASEGT. CDR3 DNA sequence: TGTGCCAGCAGTGAAACAGGCAGGGTGGACACTGAAGCTTTCTTT. Amino acids: CASSETGRVDTEAFF.

Worth noting for this clone: The junction shows a germline mismatch at one end, possibly a read error. The chain uses TRBV5-8 and TRBJ2-4; no clear D gene. From germline, CDR1 is SGHTS and CDR2 YDEGEE. The CDR3 contains 16 residues. CDR3 nucleotides: TGTGCCAGCAGTTTGGACCGATCCCTAGCCAAAAACATTCAGTACTTC. It yields the protein CASSLDRSLAKNIQYF. The variable domain in full, completed from reference TRBV5-8 and TRBJ2-4, reads EAGVTQSPTHLIKTRGQQATLRCSPISGHTSVYWYQQALGLGLQFLLWYDEGEERNRGNFPPRFSGRQFPNYSSELNVNALELEDSALYLCASSLDRSLAKNIQYFGAGTRLSVL.